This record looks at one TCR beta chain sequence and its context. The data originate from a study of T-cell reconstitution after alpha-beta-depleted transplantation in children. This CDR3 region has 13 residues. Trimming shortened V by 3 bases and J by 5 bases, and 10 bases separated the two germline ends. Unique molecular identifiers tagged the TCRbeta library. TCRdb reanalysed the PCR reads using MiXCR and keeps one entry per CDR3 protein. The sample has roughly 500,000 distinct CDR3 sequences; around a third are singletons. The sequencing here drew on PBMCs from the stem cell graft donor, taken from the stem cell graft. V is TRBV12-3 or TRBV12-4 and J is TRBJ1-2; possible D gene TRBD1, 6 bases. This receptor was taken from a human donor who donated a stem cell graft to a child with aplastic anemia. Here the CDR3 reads CASSLVRGYGYTF. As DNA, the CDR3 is TGTGCCAGCAGTTTGGTCAGGGGATATGGCTACACCTTC.